This TCR beta chain originates from a study of T cells after yellow fever vaccination. Study-wide results and limits: Researchers noted that a small share of clonotypes showed up in both CD4 and CD8 compartments. Abundant clonotypes (contaminants from the bulk population) could be present in FACS-sorted repertoires.

TCR cDNA was made by 5'RACE template switching, adding a universal primer site and UMIs. TCRdb re-called the 5' RACE reads with MiXCR, one entry per CDR3 protein. The profile covers 400,000 to 650,000 distinct CDR3 sequences, with 20% to 25% appearing a single time and about 15% taken by the ten largest. This clonotype has only a few counts. Its antigen is as yet unknown. The CDR3 sequence is 13 residues long. Trimming stripped 10 bases from V and 8 bases from J, with 18 bases between. Germline CDR1 reads ENHRY; CDR2 reads SYGVKD. This TCR came from a man aged 18-30 years who received the YFV17D yellow fever vaccine. Sequences were derived from PBMCs, sampled roughly 20 days after the first yellow fever vaccination. This chain joins TRBV10-3 and TRBJ2-1, with D tentatively TRBD2 (5 bases). The CDR3 DNA sequence: TGTGCCACGGCTGAGCTAGCTGACGATGAGCAGTTCTTC. It encodes CATAELADDEQFF.